This entry features one T cell receptor (beta chain) sequence. The entry originates in a study of metastatic and nonmetastatic thyroid tumors. On the study more broadly: A comparison of repertoires was made across blood and tumor or nodule tissue from malignant and benign thyroid patients.

V was shortened by 0 bases and J by 2 bases, with 8 bases between the two germline ends. The CDR3 is 13 residues long. Germline CDR1 DFQATT, CDR2 SNEGSKA (reference sequence). Until they underwent thyroid surgery, no patient had received any treatment. How the authors handled the data: What underpinned the distant-metastasis classifier for papillary thyroid cancer was the set of CDR3 differences across clinicopathological groups. TCRdb re-called the PCR reads with MiXCR. The V and J calls and clone size are TCRdb's, not the authors'. The sample yields about 20,000 clones, 20% seen once. The clonotype originates from a female donor with papillary thyroid cancer or a benign thyroid nodule (not recorded which). Some clones in this sample may be carry-over from other donors' samples. The specimen sequenced was blood. V gene TRBV20-1 combines with J gene TRBJ2-7; no firm D call. Here the CDR3 reads CSARDSEPYEQYF. The CDR3 bases are TGCAGTGCTAGAGATTCGGAGCCCTACGAGCAGTACTTC.